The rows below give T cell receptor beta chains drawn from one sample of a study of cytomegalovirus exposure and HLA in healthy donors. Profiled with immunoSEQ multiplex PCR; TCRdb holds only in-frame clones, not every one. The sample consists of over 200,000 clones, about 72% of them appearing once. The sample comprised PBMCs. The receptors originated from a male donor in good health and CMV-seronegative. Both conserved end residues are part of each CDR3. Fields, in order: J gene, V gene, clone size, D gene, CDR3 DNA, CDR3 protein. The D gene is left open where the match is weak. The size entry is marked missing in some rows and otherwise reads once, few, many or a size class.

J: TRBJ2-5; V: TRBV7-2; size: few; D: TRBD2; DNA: TGTGCCAGCAGCTTAGAAGCGGGAGGCTTCGAGACCCAGTACTTC; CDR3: CASSLEAGGFETQYF
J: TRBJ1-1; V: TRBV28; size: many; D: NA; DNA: TGTGCCAGCAGGGGGAGACCTGAAGCTTTCTTT; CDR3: CASRGRPEAFF
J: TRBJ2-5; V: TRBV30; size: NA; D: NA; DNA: TGTGCCTGGAGTGAAGTAGGGGAAGGCGTAGAGACCCAGTACTTC; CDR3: CAWSEVGEGVETQYF
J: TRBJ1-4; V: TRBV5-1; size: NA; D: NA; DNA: TGCGCCAGCAGCCTATCAGGGCAGGGGAATGAAAAACTGTTTTTT; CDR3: CASSLSGQGNEKLFF
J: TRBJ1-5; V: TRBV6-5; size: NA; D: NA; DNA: TGTGCCAGCAGCAACAGGGCTCAGAGCAATCAGCCCCAGCATTTT; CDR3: CASSNRAQSNQPQHF
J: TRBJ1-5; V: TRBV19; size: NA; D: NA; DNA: TGTGCCAGCCGGGACAACCGGAATCAGCCCCAGCATTTT; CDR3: CASRDNRNQPQHF
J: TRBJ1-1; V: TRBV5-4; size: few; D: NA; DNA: TGTGCCAGCAGCTTGCCAGCGATGAACACTGAAGCTTTCTTT; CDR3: CASSLPAMNTEAFF
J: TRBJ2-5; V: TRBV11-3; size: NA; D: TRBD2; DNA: TGTGCCAGCAGCTTAGCGGGAGGCAAGACCCAGTACTTC; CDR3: CASSLAGGKTQYF
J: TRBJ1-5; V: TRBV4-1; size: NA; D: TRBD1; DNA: TGCGCCAGCAGCCCAGGACAGGGGGTAAACTCCTTCAATCAGCCCCAGCATTTT; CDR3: CASSPGQGVNSFNQPQHF
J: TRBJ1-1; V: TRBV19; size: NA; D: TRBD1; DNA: TGTGCCAGTAGTCGCCGGGACAGGGGGTTTAACACTGAAGCTTTCTTT; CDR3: CASSRRDRGFNTEAFF
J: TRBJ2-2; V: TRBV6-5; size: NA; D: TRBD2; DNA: TGTGCCAGCAGTCAACCGGGACTAGGAACCGGGGAGCTGTTTTTT; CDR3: CASSQPGLGTGELFF
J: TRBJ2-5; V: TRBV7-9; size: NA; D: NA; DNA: TGTGCCAGCACCGTAGGGGAAATCCAAGAGACCCAGTACTTC; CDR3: CASTVGEIQETQYF
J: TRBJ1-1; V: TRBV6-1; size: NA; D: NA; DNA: TGTGCCAGCAGTGAAGGGCGGATAATGAACACTGAAGCTTTCTTT; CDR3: CASSEGRIMNTEAFF
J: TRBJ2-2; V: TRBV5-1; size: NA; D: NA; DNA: TGCGCCAGCAGCCTCCGGAGAGGGGAGGACACCGGGGAGCTGTTTTTT; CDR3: CASSLRRGEDTGELFF
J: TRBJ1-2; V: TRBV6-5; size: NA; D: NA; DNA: TGTGCCAGCAGTTACTCGGGGAGTGGCTACGCCTTC; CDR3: CASSYSGSGYAF
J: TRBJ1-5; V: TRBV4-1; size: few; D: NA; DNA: TGCGCCAGCAGCCAAGATCGGGGCAATCAGCCCCAGCATTTT; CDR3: CASSQDRGNQPQHF
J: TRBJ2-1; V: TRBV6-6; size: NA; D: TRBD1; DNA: TGTGCCAGCAGCCGAGGGGACAGCTACAATGAGCAGTTCTTC; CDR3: CASSRGDSYNEQFF
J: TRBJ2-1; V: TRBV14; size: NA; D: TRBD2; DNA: TGTGCCAGCAGCCAAGCCATTGTGGCGGGAGGGGGTGAGCAGTTCTTC; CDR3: CASSQAIVAGGGEQFF
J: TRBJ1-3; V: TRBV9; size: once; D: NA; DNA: TGTGCCAGCAGCGTAGCTCCGTCCGGCGGTGGTAGAGACACCATATATTTT; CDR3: CASSVAPSGGGRDTIYF
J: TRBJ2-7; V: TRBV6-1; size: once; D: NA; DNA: TGTGCCAGCAGTGGATCAGGGGGGACGTGGGAGCAGTACTTC; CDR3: CASSGSGGTWEQYF
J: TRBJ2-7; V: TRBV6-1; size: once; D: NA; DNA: TGTGCCAGCAGCTTGTGGCAGGGGTCCTACGAGCAGTACTTC; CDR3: CASSLWQGSYEQYF
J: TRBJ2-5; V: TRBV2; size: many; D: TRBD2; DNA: TGTGCCAGCAGTGTCTGGGGGACTAGTACCGAAGAGACCCAGTACTTC; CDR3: CASSVWGTSTEETQYF
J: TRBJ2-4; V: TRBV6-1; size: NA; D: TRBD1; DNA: TGTGCCAGCAGTGAACAAGTTGGACAGGGGCTACGCACCAAAAACATTCAGTACTTC; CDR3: CASSEQVGQGLRTKNIQYF
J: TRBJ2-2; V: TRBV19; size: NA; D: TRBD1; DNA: TGTGCCAGCCTCTCCGGGACAGGGTTGAACACCGGGGAGCTGTTTTTT; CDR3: CASLSGTGLNTGELFF
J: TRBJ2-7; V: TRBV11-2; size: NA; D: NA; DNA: TGTGCCAGCAGCTTAGAATACTCCTACGAGCAGTACTTC; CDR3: CASSLEYSYEQYF
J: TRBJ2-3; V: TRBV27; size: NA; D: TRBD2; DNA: TGTGCCAGCAGTTTTAGCGGGAGGGGGCAGGATACGCAGTATTTT; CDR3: CASSFSGRGQDTQYF
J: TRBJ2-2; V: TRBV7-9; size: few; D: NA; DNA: TGTGCCAGCAGCTCCGGGGGAGGGGAGCTGTTTTTT; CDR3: CASSSGGGELFF
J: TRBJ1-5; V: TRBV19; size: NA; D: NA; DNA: TGTGCCAGTATTCAAGCAGGCTTCAATCAGCCCCAGCATTTT; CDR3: CASIQAGFNQPQHF
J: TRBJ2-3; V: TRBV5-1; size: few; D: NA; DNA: TGCGCCAGCAGCTCACACAGAAGCACAGATACGCAGTATTTT; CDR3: CASSSHRSTDTQYF
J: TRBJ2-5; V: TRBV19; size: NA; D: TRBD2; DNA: TGTGCCAGTAGTATACCTGGGAGGGAAGAGACCCAGTACTTC; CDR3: CASSIPGREETQYF
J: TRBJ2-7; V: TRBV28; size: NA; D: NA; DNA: TGTGCCAGCAGTGAAACAGGGTTTCTGTCATACGAGCAGTACTTC; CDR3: CASSETGFLSYEQYF
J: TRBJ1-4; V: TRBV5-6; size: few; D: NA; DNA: TGTGCCAGCAGCTTGAGGGGGACGGCTAATGAAAAACTGTTTTTT; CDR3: CASSLRGTANEKLFF
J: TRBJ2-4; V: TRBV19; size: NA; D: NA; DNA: TGTGCCAGTAGTATAACGTACAGGGATGGGTGGTACTTC; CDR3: CASSITYRDGWYF
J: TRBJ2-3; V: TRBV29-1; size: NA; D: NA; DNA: TGCAGCGTTGTTCGGGCAGGGGAAAATACGCAGTATTTT; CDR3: CSVVRAGENTQYF
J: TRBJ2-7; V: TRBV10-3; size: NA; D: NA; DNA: TGTGCCATCAGTGAGTACCAGGTTGTTGCCCGCGGGGAGCAGTACTTC; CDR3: CAISEYQVVARGEQYF
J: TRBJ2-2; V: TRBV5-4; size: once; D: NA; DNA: TGTGCCAGCAGCTTGGAGGCGGCCAGGGAGCTGTTTTTT; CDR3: CASSLEAARELFF
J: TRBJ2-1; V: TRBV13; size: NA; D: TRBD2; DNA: TGTGCCAGCAGCTCTCCGACTAGCGGGAGGCCGGAGCAGTTCTTC; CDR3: CASSSPTSGRPEQFF